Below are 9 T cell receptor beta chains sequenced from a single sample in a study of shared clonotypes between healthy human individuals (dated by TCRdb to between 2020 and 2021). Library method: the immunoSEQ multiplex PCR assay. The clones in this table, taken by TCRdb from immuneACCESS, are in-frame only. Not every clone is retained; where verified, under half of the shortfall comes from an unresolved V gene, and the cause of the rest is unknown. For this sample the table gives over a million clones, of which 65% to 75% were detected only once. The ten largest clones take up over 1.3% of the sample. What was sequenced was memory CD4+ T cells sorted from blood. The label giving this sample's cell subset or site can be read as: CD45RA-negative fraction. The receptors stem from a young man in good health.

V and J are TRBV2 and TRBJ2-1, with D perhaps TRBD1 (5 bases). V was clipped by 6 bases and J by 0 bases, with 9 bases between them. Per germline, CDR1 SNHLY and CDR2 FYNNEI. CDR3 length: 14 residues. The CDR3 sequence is CASSPDSSYNEQFF. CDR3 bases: TGTGCCAGCAGCCCCGACAGCTCCTACAATGAGCAGTTCTTC.

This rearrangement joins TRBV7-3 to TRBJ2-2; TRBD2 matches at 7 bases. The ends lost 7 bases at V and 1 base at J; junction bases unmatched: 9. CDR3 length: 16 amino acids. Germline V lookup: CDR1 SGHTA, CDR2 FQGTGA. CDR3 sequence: CASKPGGTGNTGELFF. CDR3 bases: TGTGCCAGCAAGCCCGGGGGGACGGGGAACACCGGGGAGCTGTTTTTT.

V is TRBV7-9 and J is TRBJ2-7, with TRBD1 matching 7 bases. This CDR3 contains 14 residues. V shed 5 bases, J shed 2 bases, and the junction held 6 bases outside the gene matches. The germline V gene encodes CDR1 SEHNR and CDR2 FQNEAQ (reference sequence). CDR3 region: CASSPTGAPYEQYF. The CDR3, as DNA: TGTGCCAGCAGCCCCACAGGGGCCCCCTACGAGCAGTACTTC.

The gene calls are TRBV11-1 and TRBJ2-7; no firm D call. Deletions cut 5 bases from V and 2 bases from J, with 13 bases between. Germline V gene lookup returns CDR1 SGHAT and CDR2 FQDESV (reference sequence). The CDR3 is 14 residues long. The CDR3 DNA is TGTGCCAGCAGCCCTAGTGGGGTCGCCTACGAGCAGTACTTC. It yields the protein CASSPSGVAYEQYF.

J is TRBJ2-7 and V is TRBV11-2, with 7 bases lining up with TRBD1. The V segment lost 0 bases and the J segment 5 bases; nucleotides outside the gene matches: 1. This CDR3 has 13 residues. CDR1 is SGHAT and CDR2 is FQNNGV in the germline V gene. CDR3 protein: CASSLEQGNEQYF. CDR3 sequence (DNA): TGTGCCAGCAGCTTAGAACAGGGGAACGAGCAGTACTTC.

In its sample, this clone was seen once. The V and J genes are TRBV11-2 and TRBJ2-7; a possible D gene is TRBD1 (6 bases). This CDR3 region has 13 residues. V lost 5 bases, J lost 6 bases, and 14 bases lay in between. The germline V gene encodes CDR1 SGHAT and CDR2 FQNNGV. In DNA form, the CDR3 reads TGTGCCAGCAGCCAACAGGGCCGGGGCGAGCAGTACTTC. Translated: CASSQQGRGEQYF. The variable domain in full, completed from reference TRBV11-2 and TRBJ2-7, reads EAGVAQSPRYKIIEKRQSVAFWCNPISGHATLYWYQQILGQGPKLLIQFQNNGVVDDSQLPKDRFSAERLKGVDSTLKIQPAKLEDSAVYLCASSQQGRGEQYFGPGTRLTVT.

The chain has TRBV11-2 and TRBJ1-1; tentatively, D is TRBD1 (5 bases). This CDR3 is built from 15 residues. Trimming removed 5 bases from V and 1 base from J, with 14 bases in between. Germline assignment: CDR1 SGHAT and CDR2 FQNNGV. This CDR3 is CASSPANGGNTEAFF. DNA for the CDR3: TGTGCCAGCAGCCCCGCTAATGGGGGGAACACTGAAGCTTTCTTT.

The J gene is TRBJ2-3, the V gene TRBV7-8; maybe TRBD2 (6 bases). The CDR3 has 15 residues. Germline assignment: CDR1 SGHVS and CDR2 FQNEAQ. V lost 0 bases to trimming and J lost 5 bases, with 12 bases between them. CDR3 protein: CASSLALLEGDTQYF. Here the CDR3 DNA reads TGTGCCAGCAGCTTAGCGCTTTTGGAGGGAGATACGCAGTATTTT.

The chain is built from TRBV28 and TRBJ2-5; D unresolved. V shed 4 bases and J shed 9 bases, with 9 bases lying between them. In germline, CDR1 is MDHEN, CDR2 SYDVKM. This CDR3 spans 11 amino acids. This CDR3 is CASSSPRAQYF. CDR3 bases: TGTGCCAGCAGTTCTCCTAGGGCCCAGTACTTC. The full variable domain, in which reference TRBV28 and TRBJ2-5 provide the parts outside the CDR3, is DVKVTQSSRYLVKRTGEKVFLECVQDMDHENMFWYRQDPGLGLRLIYFSYDVKMKEKGDIPEGYSVSREKKERFSLILESASTNQTSMYLCASSSPRAQYFGPGTRLLVL.